This is a list of T cell receptor beta chains from one sample in a study of OX40 agonist ivuxolimab in advanced cancers. Profiled with immunoSEQ multiplex PCR; TCRdb holds only in-frame clones, not every one. The sample contains some 58,000 clones, about 82% of which appear only once. The material sequenced was CD4+ or CD8+ T cells sorted from blood, taken in a trial of the OX40 agonist ivuxolimab. Source of these receptors: an adult with an advanced solid tumor such as melanoma, head and neck, liver or kidney cancer. Each CDR3 is given with its conserved first and last residue. Fields, in order: CDR3 length, V gene, J gene, D gene, clone size, CDR3 protein, CDR3 DNA. D genes are given only for firm matches. Size is omitted from some rows. Given values are once, few, many or a class for expanded clones.

16	TRBV30	TRBJ2-7	.	.	CAWSVQSGVGFYEQYF	TGTGCCTGGAGTGTACAAAGCGGTGTTGGGTTCTACGAGCAGTACTTC
14	TRBV11-2	TRBJ2-3	TRBD1	.	CASSLTGVTDTQYF	TGTGCCAGCAGCTTAACAGGGGTCACAGATACGCAGTATTTT
17	TRBV5-6	TRBJ2-1	TRBD2	.	CASSLWPAGGYEKEQFF	TGTGCCAGCAGCTTGTGGCCAGCGGGAGGGTATGAAAAGGAGCAGTTCTTC
14	TRBV7-2	TRBJ1-1	.	.	CASSPGAGSTEAFF	TGTGCCAGCAGCCCAGGGGCAGGGAGCACTGAAGCTTTCTTT
14	TRBV28	TRBJ2-5	.	.	CASTRSMYGRTQYF	TGTGCCAGCACCCGAAGTATGTACGGACGTACCCAGTACTTC
13	TRBV7-9	TRBJ2-5	.	.	CASRAGLSGKEYF	TGTGCCAGCCGGGCGGGGCTCTCGGGGAAGGAGTACTTC
15	TRBV19	TRBJ1-1	TRBD1	once	CASSRGQGGATEAFF	TGTGCCAGTAGTAGGGGACAGGGAGGCGCCACTGAAGCTTTCTTT
20	TRBV23-1	TRBJ2-5	TRBD2	.	CASSQSSIWEREGKQETQYF	TGCGCCAGCAGTCAATCATCAATTTGGGAGCGGGAGGGTAAACAAGAGACCCAGTACTTC
15	TRBV5-1	TRBJ2-5	.	.	CASSPEGGEQETQYF	TGCGCCAGCAGCCCGGAGGGCGGAGAACAAGAGACCCAGTACTTC
13	TRBV27	TRBJ2-7	.	.	CASSPTDGYEQYF	TGTGCCAGCAGTCCGACGGACGGGTACGAGCAGTACTTC
15	TRBV5-4	TRBJ2-7	TRBD1	.	CASSSRQGGRYEQYF	TGTGCCAGCAGCTCCCGACAGGGGGGTAGGTACGAGCAGTACTTC
10	TRBV5-1	TRBJ2-5	.	.	CASAGETQYF	TGCGCCAGTGCCGGGGAGACCCAGTACTTC
18	TRBV4-2	TRBJ2-1	TRBD1	.	CASSQETGTDYLAYEQFF	TGTGCCAGCAGCCAAGAAACCGGGACAGACTACCTAGCCTATGAGCAGTTCTTC
18	TRBV19	TRBJ2-1	TRBD1	.	CASSIMRGGRVSYNEQFF	TGTGCCAGTAGTATCATGCGAGGGGGCAGGGTCTCCTACAATGAGCAGTTCTTC
13	TRBV30	TRBJ1-6	.	.	CAWSGTSLSPLHF	TGTGCCTGGAGTGGGACATCTTTATCGCCCCTCCACTTT
12	TRBV30	TRBJ2-2	.	.	CAWSLPGGELFF	TGTGCCTGGAGTCTTCCCGGCGGGGAGCTGTTTTTT
13	TRBV27	TRBJ2-7	.	.	CAVGWGHLNEQYF	TGTGCCGTGGGATGGGGACATCTCAACGAGCAGTACTTC
13	TRBV7-2	TRBJ2-3	.	.	CASSLESTRAQYF	TGTGCCAGCAGCTTAGAATCCACTCGAGCGCAGTATTTT
15	TRBV9	TRBJ2-1	.	once	CASSPSEAQAGEQFF	TGTGCCAGCAGCCCATCCGAGGCCCAGGCGGGTGAGCAGTTCTTC
12	TRBV7-2	TRBJ2-7	TRBD1	.	CASSLDRGEQYF	TGTGCCAGCAGCTTAGACAGGGGCGAGCAGTACTTC
12	TRBV28	TRBJ1-2	.	.	CASSLLNYGYTF	TGTGCCAGCAGTTTATTGAACTATGGCTACACCTTC
13	TRBV28	TRBJ1-4	.	.	CASSLFGGGFLFF	TGTGCCAGCAGTTTATTCGGGGGAGGATTTCTGTTTTTT
16	TRBV9	TRBJ2-1	TRBD2	.	CASSVGGGSIYNEQFF	TGTGCCAGCAGCGTAGGGGGCGGGAGTATCTACAATGAGCAGTTCTTC
13	TRBV11-2	TRBJ2-1	TRBD2	.	CASRTSGSNEQFF	TGTGCCAGCAGGACTAGCGGATCCAATGAGCAGTTCTTC
11	TRBV7-9	TRBJ2-1	.	once	CASSFYNEQFF	TGTGCCAGCAGCTTCTACAATGAGCAGTTCTTC
16	TRBV5-4	TRBJ2-1	TRBD2	.	CASSPGLAGSFGEQFF	TGTGCCAGCAGCCCGGGACTAGCGGGCTCCTTTGGTGAGCAGTTCTTC
16	TRBV4-2	TRBJ2-3	TRBD2	.	CASSEELAGAPDTQYF	TGTGCCAGCAGCGAAGAACTAGCGGGGGCCCCAGATACGCAGTATTTT
15	TRBV27	TRBJ2-7	.	once	CASSLLSEGVRGQYF	TGTGCCAGCAGTTTATTGAGCGAGGGGGTGCGGGGGCAGTACTTC
13	TRBV10-3	TRBJ2-1	TRBD2	.	CAISYTSEGEQFF	TGTGCCATCAGCTACACTAGCGAGGGTGAGCAGTTCTTC
13	TRBV10-3	TRBJ2-5	.	.	CAIKMDLQETQYF	TGTGCCATCAAAATGGACTTACAAGAGACCCAGTACTTC
17	TRBV7-9	TRBJ2-1	.	.	CASSPQLGSGFYNEQFF	TGTGCCAGCAGCCCCCAGTTAGGTAGCGGATTTTACAATGAGCAGTTCTTC
16	TRBV7-2	TRBJ2-5	.	.	CASSLGPPGSQETQYF	TGTGCCAGCAGCTTAGGCCCCCCGGGGAGCCAAGAGACCCAGTACTTC
14	TRBV13	TRBJ2-5	.	.	CASSFLTDQETQYF	TGTGCCAGCAGCTTTTTGACGGACCAAGAGACCCAGTACTTC
13	TRBV18	TRBJ1-3	.	.	CASLRGAGNTIYF	TGTGCCAGCCTTAGGGGGGCCGGAAACACCATATATTTT
15	TRBV4-1	TRBJ2-7	.	.	CASSQKLQGRYEQYF	TGCGCCAGCAGCCAAAAACTACAGGGAAGGTACGAGCAGTACTTC
12	TRBV27	TRBJ2-7	TRBD2	.	CASRGGRVQQYF	TGTGCCAGCCGCGGGGGGAGGGTGCAGCAGTACTTC
14	TRBV28	TRBJ2-7	TRBD1	.	CASSVTGGRNEQYF	TGTGCCAGCAGTGTGACAGGGGGCAGGAACGAGCAGTACTTC
17	TRBV5-1	TRBJ2-2	TRBD2	.	CASSLDPSGRDAGELFF	TGCGCCAGCAGCTTGGATCCTAGCGGGAGGGACGCCGGGGAGCTGTTTTTT
14	TRBV27	TRBJ2-2	.	.	CASSFFPNTGELFF	TGTGCCAGCAGTTTCTTTCCGAACACCGGGGAGCTGTTTTTT
15	TRBV19	TRBJ2-2	.	.	CASSPLDSDTGELFF	TGTGCCAGTAGTCCCTTGGATAGCGACACCGGGGAGCTGTTTTTT
14	TRBV6-1	TRBJ2-2	.	.	CASTLFLGPGELFF	TGTGCCAGCACCCTTTTTTTGGGTCCCGGGGAGCTGTTTTTT
13	TRBV5-1	TRBJ2-1	.	.	CASSLAPNNEQFF	TGCGCCAGCAGCTTGGCCCCGAACAATGAGCAGTTCTTC
16	TRBV7-2	TRBJ2-7	TRBD2	.	CASSRGLLAGAYEQYF	TGTGCCAGCAGCCGGGGACTGCTAGCGGGGGCATACGAGCAGTACTTC
15	TRBV18	TRBJ2-7	.	.	CASSPRVQAPGEQYF	TGTGCCAGCTCACCCCGGGTGCAGGCCCCGGGGGAGCAGTACTTC
13	TRBV10-3	TRBJ2-2	.	.	CAISEEVAGELFF	TGTGCCATCAGTGAGGAGGTCGCCGGGGAGCTGTTTTTT
14	TRBV30	TRBJ2-3	.	.	CAWSYKGATDTQYF	TGTGCCTGGAGTTATAAAGGCGCCACAGATACGCAGTATTTT
15	TRBV18	TRBJ2-3	TRBD2	.	CASSHTSGITDTQYF	TGTGCCAGCTCACACACTAGCGGGATCACAGATACGCAGTATTTT
13	TRBV5-1	TRBJ2-5	.	.	CATKRTFQETQYF	TGCGCCACCAAGAGGACGTTTCAAGAGACCCAGTACTTC
17	TRBV10-2	TRBJ2-7	TRBD2	.	CASSESLAGQSSYEQYF	TGCGCCAGCAGTGAGTCGTTAGCGGGACAATCCTCCTACGAGCAGTACTTC
16	TRBV19	TRBJ2-2	.	.	CASSLRLVAQTGELFF	TGTGCCAGTAGTCTTAGGTTGGTAGCTCAAACCGGGGAGCTGTTTTTT
13	TRBV4-1	TRBJ1-5	.	.	CASSQGLGQPQHF	TGCGCCAGCAGCCAAGGCTTGGGTCAGCCCCAGCATTTT
19	TRBV4-3	TRBJ2-1	TRBD2	.	CASSQGLGLAGGKYNEQFF	TGCGCCAGCAGCCAAGGTCTGGGGCTAGCGGGAGGCAAGTACAATGAGCAGTTCTTC
14	TRBV2	TRBJ2-1	TRBD1	.	CASSEGTGHNEQFF	TGTGCCAGCAGTGAGGGGACAGGGCACAATGAGCAGTTCTTC
15	TRBV4-1	TRBJ2-2	TRBD1	.	CASSQVQGASGELFF	TGCGCCAGCAGCCAAGTACAGGGGGCGAGCGGGGAGCTGTTTTTT
18	TRBV7-9	TRBJ2-2	.	.	CASSLRFLDSMYTGELFF	TGTGCCAGCAGCCTACGTTTCCTGGACAGCATGTACACCGGGGAGCTGTTTTTT
14	TRBV4-1	TRBJ2-2	.	.	CASSQDNGSGELFF	TGCGCCAGCAGCCAAGATAACGGATCCGGGGAGCTGTTTTTT
14	TRBV5-1	TRBJ2-7	TRBD2	.	CATGTGGPPDEQYF	TGCGCCACCGGGACGGGAGGGCCCCCAGACGAGCAGTACTTC
13	TRBV19	TRBJ1-4	.	.	CASATGYDEKLFF	TGTGCCAGTGCGACAGGCTATGATGAAAAACTGTTTTTT